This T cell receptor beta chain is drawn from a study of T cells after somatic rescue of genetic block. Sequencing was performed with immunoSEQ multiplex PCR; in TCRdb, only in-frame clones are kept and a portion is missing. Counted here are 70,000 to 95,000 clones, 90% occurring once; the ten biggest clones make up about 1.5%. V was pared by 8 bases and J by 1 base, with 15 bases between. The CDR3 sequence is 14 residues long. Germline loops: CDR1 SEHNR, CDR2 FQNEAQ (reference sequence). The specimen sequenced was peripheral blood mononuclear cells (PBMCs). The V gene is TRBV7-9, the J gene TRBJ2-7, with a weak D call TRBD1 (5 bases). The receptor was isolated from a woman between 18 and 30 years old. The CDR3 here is CASEQDTGSYEQYF. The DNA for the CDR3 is TGTGCCAGCGAACAGGACACCGGGTCCTACGAGCAGTACTTC.